Presented here are 13 T cell receptor beta chains from one specimen sequenced in a study of HIV-infected children after antiretroviral therapy interruption. The TCR library was built from RNA with a 3' RACE protocol and unique molecular identifiers. Via MiXCR, TCRdb re-called the 3' RACE reads, giving one row per CDR3 protein. The data show about 15,000 distinct CDR3 sequences, with 3% to 3.5% seen just once and approximately 4.7% held by the top ten. As for treatment: PENTA 11 planned treatment interruption arm or continuous ART arm. The sequencing here drew on CD45RA+ CD4+ T cells from PBMCs, taken from a donor given antiretroviral therapy, either interrupted or continuous. Subset of the sample: naive CD4+ CD45RA+ CD45RO- T cells. Receptors were obtained from a child under 18 with HIV.

This clonotype showed up many times. The chain recombines TRBV30 with TRBJ1-2; 7 positions agree with TRBD1. The length of the CDR3 is 12 residues. The V gene's germline CDR1 is GTSNPN and CDR2 SVGIG (reference sequence). The V and J ends lost 3 bases and 4 bases, in that order; junction bases with no gene match: 2. The CDR3 bases are TGTGCCTGGAGACGGGACAGCTATGGCTACACCTTC. This translates into CAWRRDSYGYTF.

This clonotype was seen many times. The chain couples TRBV5-1 to TRBJ2-1; D remains unclear. Germline assignment: CDR1 SGHRS and CDR2 YFSETQ. CDR3 length equals 14 residues. Trimming pared 0 bases from V and 4 bases from J, leaving 8 bases between. The CDR3 coding sequence is TGCGCCAGCAGCTTGGGGAGACTTTACAATGAGCAGTTCTTC. This encodes CASSLGRLYNEQFF.

This clonotype showed up many times. This chain connects TRBV27 to TRBJ2-6, with 7 bases lining up with TRBD2. Germline V gene sequence: CDR1 MNHEY, CDR2 SMNVEV (reference sequence). The CDR3 spans 18 residues. Trimming took 4 bases from V and 0 from J; bases not matched to a gene: 9. The CDR3, as DNA: TGTGCCAGCAGTTCATCCGGGGGAGGGGTCTCTGGGGCCAACGTCCTGACTTTC. As protein: CASSSSGGGVSGANVLTF. The full variable domain, its missing parts supplied by reference TRBV27 and TRBJ2-6, is EAQVTQNPRYLITVTGKKLTVTCSQNMNHEYMSWYRQDPGLGLRQIYYSMNVEVTDKGDVPEGYKVSRKEKRNFPLILESPSPNQTSLYFCASSSSGGGVSGANVLTFGAGSRLTVL.

J is TRBJ2-3 and V is TRBV2; no definite D call. V gave up 6 bases and J gave up 7 bases, with 14 bases separating them. The germline V gene has CDR1 SNHLY and CDR2 FYNNEI. The CDR3 runs to 13 residues. CDR3 DNA: TGTGCCAGCAGCAAAAGTCAGTCAAATACGCAGTATTTT. It encodes CASSKSQSNTQYF.

A note on this clonotype: A much larger clone lies one base from this, so it may be a read error. The chain recombines TRBV6-7 with TRBJ1-5; D remains ambiguous. TRBV6-7 is marked as an open reading frame, function uncertain. V lost 5 bases to trimming and J lost 0 bases, with 8 bases between them. The CDR3 totals 14 residues. CDR3 amino acids: CASSPICSNQPQHF. CDR3 sequence (DNA): TGTGCCAGCAGTCCCATCTGTAGCAATCAGCCCCAGCATTTT.

At least ten counts were recorded for this clonotype. The chain is built from TRBV5-1 and TRBJ2-5; 9 bases agree with TRBD1. The CDR3 totals 16 residues. The V and J ends lost 3 bases and 5 bases, in that order; junction bases with no gene match: 11. Germline CDR1 reads SGHRS; CDR2 reads YFSETQ. CDR3 nucleotides: TGCGCCAGCAGCTCGGGCATCCACAGGGGGCGTGAGACCCAGTACTTC. It is translated as CASSSGIHRGRETQYF.

This clonotype ranks as medium-sized (0.01 to 0.1%). The V and J genes are TRBV11-2 and TRBJ2-7, with 7 nucleotides matching TRBD2. CDR3 length: 14 amino acids. CDR1 is SGHAT and CDR2 is FQNNGV in the germline V gene. The trim removed 5 bases at V and 4 bases at J, leaving 8 bases unmatched. This chain's CDR3 is CASSPTQGGYEQYF. As DNA, the CDR3 is TGTGCCAGCAGCCCCACGCAGGGAGGGTACGAGCAGTACTTC.

V gene TRBV6-6 combines with J gene TRBJ2-7; a possible D gene is TRBD1 (5 bases). The CDR3 runs to 14 residues. Per germline, CDR1 MNHNY and CDR2 SVGAGI (reference sequence). Trimming took off 7 bases at V and 0 bases at J, with 13 bases between the two ends. CDR3 protein: CASNRGAPSYEQYF. CDR3 in DNA: TGTGCCAGCAACCGTGGGGCTCCCTCCTACGAGCAGTACTTC.

This clonotype has ten or more counts. The V and J genes are TRBV5-1 and TRBJ2-7; 9 bases align to TRBD1. This CDR3 region has 14 residues. Per the germline V gene, CDR1 is SGHRS and CDR2 is YFSETQ. The ends lost 0 bases at V and 6 bases at J; junction bases unmatched: 4. Written as DNA, the CDR3 is TGCGCCAGCAGCTTGGGGACAGGGGCGGGCGAGCAGTACTTC. Residues: CASSLGTGAGEQYF.

This clonotype has a count of ten or more. This sequence joins TRBV6-5 and TRBJ1-5; no clear D. CDR3 length: 15 residues. V was cut by 0 bases and J by 0 bases, with 6 bases left in between. Germline lookup yields CDR1 MNHEY and CDR2 SVGAGI. The CDR3 sequence is CASSYSVNSNQPQHF. In DNA form, the CDR3 reads TGTGCCAGCAGTTACTCGGTCAATAGCAATCAGCCCCAGCATTTT.

Many counts were recorded for this clonotype. CDR3 bases: TGTGCCAGCAGCTTAGTTGTGTCCGCTCGGAACACTGAAGCTTTCTTT. Translation: CASSLVVSARNTEAFF. V is TRBV7-9 and J is TRBJ1-1, with D uncertain. Trimming stripped 1 base from V and 1 base from J, with 13 bases between. Per germline, CDR1 SEHNR and CDR2 FQNEAQ (reference sequence). This CDR3 spans 16 amino acids. The complete variable domain, with remaining parts taken from reference TRBV7-9 and TRBJ1-1, reads DTGVSQNPRHKITKRGQNVTFRCDPISEHNRLYWYRQTLGQGPEFLTYFQNEAQLEKSRLLSDRFSAERPKGSFSTLEIQRTEQGDSAMYLCASSLVVSARNTEAFFGQGTRLTVV.

This clonotype was observed at least ten times. The V gene is TRBV28, the J gene TRBJ2-4; D is unresolved. V lost 4 bases and J 2 bases, leaving 15 bases between the germline ends. Germline CDR1 MDHEN, CDR2 SYDVKM. There are 16 residues in the CDR3. CDR3 protein: CASSSMPTASKNIQYF. The CDR3, as DNA: TGTGCCAGCAGTTCCATGCCCACAGCCTCCAAAAACATTCAGTACTTC.

This clonotype was counted ten times or more. This sequence joins TRBV28 and TRBJ2-7; D is uncertain. This CDR3 spans 16 amino acids. The V gene lost 3 bases and the J gene lost 3 bases, with 18 bases spanning the gap. The germline CDR1 and CDR2 sequences are MDHEN and SYDVKM. CDR3 in amino acids: CASSLGPEGKIYEQYF. The CDR3 DNA is TGTGCCAGCAGTTTGGGCCCCGAAGGGAAGATCTACGAGCAGTACTTC. The variable domain in full, with the rest retrieved from reference TRBV28 and TRBJ2-7, is DVKVTQSSRYLVKRTGEKVFLECVQDMDHENMFWYRQDPGLGLRLIYFSYDVKMKEKGDIPEGYSVSREKKERFSLILESASTNQTSMYLCASSLGPEGKIYEQYFGPGTRLTVT.